The 32 T cell receptor beta chains below come from one sample, sequenced in a study of identifying expanded T cells in peripheral blood (dated by TCRdb to about 2019). The library was obtained by the immunoSEQ multiplex PCR assay. TCRdb holds this immuneACCESS table with in-frame rearrangements only. Some clones are missing; in checked studies, unresolved V genes explain under half, and the rest has no known cause. A total of some 80,000 clones appear in this sample, 70% to 90% of them only once. The top ten constitute 7.3% of the sample. Sequencing input: blood. The receptors come from a person between 18 and 70 years old in good health.

The rearrangement joins TRBV30 to TRBJ1-1; D unresolved. V gave up 2 bases and J gave up 1 base, with 14 bases separating them. The germline gives CDR1 GTSNPN, CDR2 SVGIG (reference sequence). This CDR3 has 15 residues. CDR3 in amino acids: CAWSPTWEGNTEAFF. The CDR3 nucleotides read TGTGCCTGGAGTCCTACTTGGGAGGGGAACACTGAAGCTTTCTTT.

This chain connects TRBV27 to TRBJ1-1; 9 nucleotides match TRBD1. This CDR3 has 15 amino acids. The germline V gene encodes CDR1 MNHEY and CDR2 SMNVEV (reference sequence). After removal of 5 bases from V and 4 bases from J, the junction contained 8 bases not matched to a gene. CDR3 residues: CASSPSGQGSTEAFF. DNA for the CDR3: TGTGCCAGCAGTCCGTCGGGACAGGGAAGCACTGAAGCTTTCTTT.

This clone was found once. This chain joins TRBV5-4 and TRBJ2-5, with TRBD1 matching over 9 bases. The trim removed 4 bases at V and 2 bases at J, leaving 3 bases unmatched. CDR3 length equals 14 residues. The germline V gene has CDR1 SGHNT and CDR2 YYREEE (reference sequence). CDR3 amino acids: CASSRGQGQETQYF. In DNA, the CDR3 is TGTGCCAGCAGCCGGGGACAGGGTCAAGAGACCCAGTACTTC.

This clone has just one count. This chain uses TRBV5-4 with TRBJ1-3; D remains unclear. Germline loops: CDR1 SGHNT, CDR2 YYREEE (reference sequence). Trimming stripped 0 bases from V and 1 base from J, with 8 bases between. CDR3 length equals 15 residues. CDR3 coding DNA: TGTGCCAGCAGCTTGGGCGGGGTTTCTGGAAACACCATATATTTT. It specifies CASSLGGVSGNTIYF.

The J gene is TRBJ1-3, the V gene TRBV6-6, with 7 bases lining up with TRBD1. CDR1 MNHNY and CDR2 SVGAGI come from the germline V gene (reference sequence). The CDR3 runs 16 residues. V lost 5 bases, J lost 1 base, and 8 bases stayed unmatched. CDR3 sequence reads: CASSPRTGGSGNTIYF. The CDR3 coding sequence is TGTGCCAGCAGTCCCAGGACAGGCGGATCTGGAAACACCATATATTTT.

This chain joins TRBV11-3 and TRBJ2-1; TRBD2 aligns across 8 bases. CDR1 is SGHNT, CDR2 YENEEA, per germline. V dropped 5 bases and J dropped 3; count of bases not matched to a gene: 3. The CDR3 has 14 residues. The CDR3 DNA is TGTGCCAGCAGCGTTCTAGCGGGCTACAATGAGCAGTTCTTC. This codes for CASSVLAGYNEQFF.

V usage is TRBV10-3 and J usage is TRBJ2-3, with 7 positions matching TRBD1. The V segment lost 6 bases and the J segment 3 bases; nucleotides outside the gene matches: 6. The CDR3 length is 14 residues. CDR1 ENHRY and CDR2 SYGVKD come from the germline V gene. In DNA, the CDR3 is TGTGCCATCAGAACAGGGGAAGGAACAGATACGCAGTATTTT. Encoded protein: CAIRTGEGTDTQYF.

The chain joins TRBV7-2 to TRBJ2-1, with 9 bases fitting TRBD2. V lost 4 bases, J lost 8 bases, and 9 bases stayed unmatched. Germline loops: CDR1 SGHTA, CDR2 FQGNSA. This CDR3 spans 15 amino acids. The CDR3 loop is CASSSLAGSLDEQFF. CDR3 in DNA: TGTGCCAGCAGCTCCCTAGCGGGAAGTTTGGATGAGCAGTTCTTC.

The rearrangement uses TRBV19 and TRBJ1-3, with 7 bases fitting TRBD1. The V gene end was trimmed by 8 bases and the J gene end by 4 bases; junction bases not matched to a gene: 5. The germline CDR1 and CDR2 sequences are LNHDA and SQIVND (reference sequence). The CDR3 sequence is 13 residues long. CDR3 in amino acids: CASADRAGNTIYF. The CDR3 DNA reads TGTGCCAGTGCCGACAGGGCAGGAAACACCATATATTTT.

The chain has TRBV7-3 and TRBJ1-1; D not certain. Germline V gene sequence: CDR1 SGHTA, CDR2 FQGTGA. Trimming pared 3 bases from V and 0 bases from J, leaving 5 bases between. The CDR3 totals 13 residues. The CDR3 bases are TGTGCCAGCAGCTTTATGGTGAACACTGAAGCTTTCTTT. Protein product: CASSFMVNTEAFF.

The chain couples TRBV9 to TRBJ2-3; D is ambiguous. CDR1 and CDR2 (germline): SGDLS, YYNGEE. This CDR3 spans 15 amino acids. V shed 0 bases and J shed 0 bases, with 8 bases lying between them. This CDR3 is CASSVGPSSTDTQYF. Here the CDR3 DNA reads TGTGCCAGCAGCGTAGGCCCGAGTAGCACAGATACGCAGTATTTT. The full variable domain, completed using reference TRBV9 and TRBJ2-3, is DSGVTQTPKHLITATGQRVTLRCSPRSGDLSVYWYQQSLDQGLQFLIQYYNGEERAKGNILERFSAQQFPDLHSELNLSSLELGDSALYFCASSVGPSSTDTQYFGPGTRLTVL.

The genes are TRBV5-6 and TRBJ1-4; D possibly corresponds to TRBD1 (6 bases). This CDR3 comprises 16 residues. V lost 3 bases and J 8 bases, leaving 20 bases between the germline ends. Looked up from germline, CDR1 is SGHDT and CDR2 is YYEEEE. This CDR3 is CASSSYDRSVQEKLFF. In DNA, the CDR3 is TGTGCCAGCAGCTCCTACGACAGGTCCGTGCAAGAAAAACTGTTTTTT. The variable domain in full, completed from reference TRBV5-6 and TRBJ1-4, reads DAGVTQSPTHLIKTRGQQVTLRCSPKSGHDTVSWYQQALGQGPQFIFQYYEEEERQRGNFPDRFSGHQFPNYSSELNVNALLLGDSALYLCASSSYDRSVQEKLFFGSGTQLSVL.

V gene TRBV6-5 combines with J gene TRBJ2-3; 7 bases are a match to TRBD2. The CDR3 runs 14 residues. Germline V CDR1 and CDR2: MNHEY, SVGAGI. V lost 6 bases and J lost 2; bases outside the gene matches: 5. CDR3 DNA sequence: TGTGCCAGCAGGAGCGGGGTTCACACAGATACGCAGTATTTT. This codes for CASRSGVHTDTQYF.

The chain is built from TRBV30 and TRBJ1-3; D possibly corresponds to TRBD1 (6 bases). This CDR3 region has 14 residues. V was cut by 2 bases and J by 16 bases, with 24 bases left in between. Germline values: CDR1 GTSNPN, CDR2 SVGIG (reference sequence). For the CDR3, the DNA is TGTGCCTGGAGTAAGACCCCCCGGGAGCAAGGGGGGTATTTT. It translates to CAWSKTPREQGGYF.

The chain employs TRBV30 and TRBJ1-4; D may be TRBD1 (5 bases). The CDR3 covers 14 residues. V was clipped by 3 bases and J by 7 bases, with 15 bases between them. Per the germline V gene, CDR1 is GTSNPN and CDR2 is SVGIG (reference sequence). CDR3 amino acids: CAWSPGPAGEKLFF. In DNA form, the CDR3 reads TGTGCCTGGAGCCCGGGACCGGCTGGTGAAAAACTGTTTTTT.

The chain joins TRBV7-9 to TRBJ1-1, with 10 positions matching TRBD1. Germline trimming cut 11 bases from V and 0 bases from J; bases unmatched to any gene: 3. Germline V lookup: CDR1 SEHNR, CDR2 FQNEAQ (reference sequence). This CDR3 is built from 13 residues. CDR3 sequence (DNA): TGTGCCCAGGGACAGGGGATGAACACTGAAGCTTTCTTT. This sequence encodes CAQGQGMNTEAFF.

The J gene is TRBJ1-1, the V gene TRBV5-1; D unresolved. The CDR3 extends over 13 amino acids. The V gene lost 4 bases and the J gene lost 2 bases, with 9 bases spanning the gap. Germline-derived CDR1 and CDR2 are SGHRS and YFSETQ. The CDR3 coding sequence is TGCGCCAGCAGCGGATGGACCAACACTGAAGCTTTCTTT. Translation gives CASSGWTNTEAFF.

V usage is TRBV7-9 and J usage is TRBJ1-1; D possibly corresponds to TRBD1 (5 bases). V shed 5 bases and J shed 6 bases, with 19 bases lying between them. CDR1 is SEHNR, CDR2 FQNEAQ, per germline (reference sequence). The CDR3 is 15 amino acids. CDR3 coding DNA: TGTGCCAGCAGCCCTACGATGGGGGGAATCCCTGAAGCTTTCTTT. Protein sequence: CASSPTMGGIPEAFF.

This clone occurred a few times. The chain uses TRBV7-6 and TRBJ1-1; 7 bases fit TRBD1. There are 18 residues in the CDR3. The germline V gene encodes CDR1 SGHVS and CDR2 FNYEAQ. Trimming took 0 bases from V and 4 from J; bases not matched to a gene: 14. The CDR3 DNA reads TGTGCCAGCAGCTTAGCGATGGGAAGGGGGCGCGGGGGCACTGAAGCTTTCTTT. It yields the protein CASSLAMGRGRGGTEAFF.

V and J are TRBV19 and TRBJ1-2; no clear D. The length of the CDR3 is 14 residues. Trimming took 2 bases from V and 4 from J, leaving 11 bases between them. The germline gives CDR1 LNHDA, CDR2 SQIVND (reference sequence). The CDR3 region is CASSISGSFYGYTF. The CDR3 DNA sequence: TGTGCCAGTAGTATAAGCGGCAGCTTCTATGGCTACACCTTC.

The rearrangement uses TRBV10-3 and TRBJ1-5, with D hard to call. V shed 0 bases and J shed 1 base, with 13 bases lying between them. CDR3 length equals 17 residues. Per germline, CDR1 ENHRY and CDR2 SYGVKD. The CDR3 region has the DNA TGTGCCATCAGTGAGTCTGGGATGGGGATAAGCAATCAGCCCCAGCATTTT. Its translation is CAISESGMGISNQPQHF.

This clone came up once. V is TRBV7-3 and J is TRBJ2-1; D might be TRBD2 (6 bases). The germline gives CDR1 SGHTA, CDR2 FQGTGA. The ends were cut back, 1 base at V and 5 bases at J, with 15 bases in the middle. The CDR3 contains 16 residues. The CDR3 sequence: CASSLNGRTIDNEQFF. The CDR3 DNA sequence: TGTGCCAGCAGCTTAAATGGGCGGACTATAGACAATGAGCAGTTCTTC.

The J gene is TRBJ1-1, the V gene TRBV6-1; 8 nucleotides line up with TRBD1. V was pared by 4 bases and J by 11 bases, with 3 bases of the junction left unmatched. The germline CDR1 and CDR2 sequences are MNHNS and SASEGT. This CDR3 is built from 11 residues. The CDR3 sequence is CASSGQGLAFF. The CDR3 DNA follows: TGTGCCAGCAGTGGACAGGGGTTGGCTTTCTTT.

V usage is TRBV6-1 and J usage is TRBJ1-1; D may be TRBD1 (5 bases). Germline V gene lookup returns CDR1 MNHNS and CDR2 SASEGT. V lost 6 bases to trimming and J lost 1 base, with 12 bases between them. There are 14 residues in the CDR3. The CDR3: CASRPPTGNTEAFF. CDR3 DNA sequence: TGTGCCAGCAGGCCCCCTACAGGGAACACTGAAGCTTTCTTT.

V and J are TRBV19 and TRBJ2-1, with TRBD2 matching 15 bases. The ends lost 10 bases at V and 11 bases at J; junction bases unmatched: 12. The CDR3 is made up of 15 amino acids. CDR1 and CDR2 (germline): LNHDA, SQIVND (reference sequence). In DNA, the CDR3 is TGTGCCACGCGGACTAGCGGGGGGGGAGCGCATCAGCAGTTCTTC. Its protein product is CATRTSGGGAHQQFF.

V gene TRBV30 combines with J gene TRBJ1-1; 9 bases align to TRBD1. Germline V gives CDR1 GTSNPN, CDR2 SVGIG (reference sequence). V gave up 7 bases and J gave up 5 bases; unmatched junction bases: 5. The CDR3 sequence is 12 residues long. The CDR3 sequence: CASQGALTEAFF. The CDR3 nucleotides read TGTGCCTCACAGGGGGCCCTAACTGAAGCTTTCTTT.

This clone was picked up a small number of times. The CDR3 here is CASSPKETQYF. As DNA, the CDR3 is TGTGCCAGCAGCCCGAAAGAGACCCAGTACTTC. V usage is TRBV7-6 and J usage is TRBJ2-5, with D unresolved. This CDR3 comprises 11 residues. Germline V CDR1 and CDR2: SGHVS, FNYEAQ. The germline V and J ends were trimmed by 5 bases and 3 bases, with 4 bases remaining between them. Drawing the rest from reference TRBV7-6 and TRBJ2-5, the complete variable domain is GAGVSQSPRYKVTKRGQDVALRCDPISGHVSLYWYRQALGQGPEFLTYFNYEAQQDKSGLPNDRFSAERPEGSISTLTIQRTEQRDSAMYRCASSPKETQYFGPGTRLLVL.

In DNA, the CDR3 is TGTGCCAGCAGCTTGTCAACAGCGGGAGTTGGCACAGATACGCAGTATTTT. It codes for CASSLSTAGVGTDTQYF. V is TRBV7-9 and J is TRBJ2-3; 8 bases align to TRBD2. Germline-derived CDR1 and CDR2 are SEHNR and FQNEAQ (reference sequence). This CDR3 is 17 amino acids long. V shed 3 bases, J shed 1 base, and the junction held 9 bases outside the gene matches.

The chain combines TRBV7-2 with TRBJ2-2, with no clear D. Trimming stripped 4 bases from V and 6 bases from J, with 18 bases between. The CDR3 is 16 amino acids. Germline V CDR1 and CDR2: SGHTA, FQGNSA. Written as DNA, the CDR3 is TGTGCCAGCAGCTATCAGGAACCCCCTTTTCCCGGGGAGCTGTTTTTT. Protein product: CASSYQEPPFPGELFF. Full variable domain (rest looked up from reference TRBV7-2 and TRBJ2-2): GAGVSQSPSNKVTEKGKDVELRCDPISGHTALYWYRQSLGQGLEFLIYFQGNSAPDKSGLPSDRFSAERTGGSVSTLTIQRTQQEDSAVYLCASSYQEPPFPGELFFGEGSRLTVL.

The chain joins TRBV28 to TRBJ1-2; maybe TRBD1 (6 bases). The V gene lost 8 bases and the J gene lost 5 bases, with 18 bases spanning the gap. CDR1 is MDHEN and CDR2 is SYDVKM in the germline V gene. The CDR3 consists of 14 residues. The CDR3 here is CASLSDTGRYGYTF. The CDR3 DNA reads as TGTGCCAGCTTGAGCGATACAGGGCGGTATGGCTACACCTTC.

This clone appeared a single time. The V and J genes are TRBV4-3 and TRBJ1-5; 10 bases are shared with TRBD1. The CDR3 sequence is 15 residues long. V lost 4 bases and J lost 4; bases outside the gene matches: 4. Germline lookup yields CDR1 LGHNA and CDR2 YSLEER. In DNA, the CDR3 is TGCGCCAGCAGCCCCGGACAGGGGGTAAATCAGCCCCAGCATTTT. Translation gives CASSPGQGVNQPQHF.

The chain employs TRBV5-1 and TRBJ2-1; a possible D gene is TRBD2 (6 bases). Deletions cut 0 bases from V and 4 bases from J, with 11 bases between. Germline CDR1 is SGHRS and CDR2 is YFSETQ. The CDR3 is 15 residues long. In DNA form, the CDR3 reads TGCGCCAGCAGCTTGGTGGCGGGGCCTTACAATGAGCAGTTCTTC. Translation: CASSLVAGPYNEQFF.